Below, one T cell receptor (beta chain) is given with its context. The antigen remains undetermined. The sample comes from a study of human T cells and chemical hapten exposure. Whole-study findings and limits: Significantly greater numbers of large CDR3 similarity clusters came from expanded TCRs than from controls. DPC sensitization left the count of TCRs above 1 in 1000 unchanged.

Time point indicated: pre-sensitization, week 0. Treatment specified: therapeutic diphenylcyclopropenone sensitization with weekly scalp DPC. CDR3 length: 14 amino acids. Trimming left V 3 bases short and J 4 bases short, with 12 bases between. Germline-derived CDR1 and CDR2 are SGHDT and YYEEEE. The study's library attached unique molecular identifiers to single cDNA molecules. TCRdb ran MiXCR on the RACE reads and lists one entry per CDR3 protein. The sample lists about 380,000 distinct CDR3 sequences; more than 4.5% were seen once. This sequence joins TRBV5-6 and TRBJ2-3, with D perhaps matching TRBD1 (5 bases). This sequence was found in a woman between 45 and 60 years old with alopecia areata. Some clones in this sample may be carry-over from other donors' samples. Material: whole blood, obtained in connection with sensitization to the hapten diphenylcyclopropenone (DPC). Here the CDR3 reads CASSSKKGSDTQYF. In nucleotides, the CDR3 is TGTGCCAGCAGCTCTAAAAAGGGGTCAGATACGCAGTATTTT.